This T cell receptor beta chain is from a study of CD8 T cells in Susac syndrome. After removal of 3 bases from V and 2 bases from J, the junction contained 0 bases not matched to a gene. Germline CDR1 SGDLS, CDR2 YYNGEE. The CDR3 contains 15 residues. The T cells that were sequenced for TCR beta were CD8+ and CD4+ cells from blood. Roughly 0.45 to 1 ug RNA was reverse transcribed with random hexamers. One entry per CDR3 protein results from TCRdb running MiXCR on the immunoSEQ multiplex PCR reads. The sample lists around 110,000 distinct CDR3 sequences; 96% were seen once. This receptor was taken from a human donor with Susac syndrome. The rearrangement joins TRBV9 to TRBJ2-1, with TRBD2 matching 12 bases. The sequenced sample was CD4+ T cells from PBMCs. CDR3 bases: TGTGCCAGCAGCGGACTAGCGGGAGCCTACAATGAGCAGTTCTTC. Translating gives CASSGLAGAYNEQFF. Drawing the rest from reference TRBV9 and TRBJ2-1, the complete variable domain is DSGVTQTPKHLITATGQRVTLRCSPRSGDLSVYWYQQSLDQGLQFLIQYYNGEERAKGNILERFSAQQFPDLHSELNLSSLELGDSALYFCASSGLAGAYNEQFFGPGTRLTVL.